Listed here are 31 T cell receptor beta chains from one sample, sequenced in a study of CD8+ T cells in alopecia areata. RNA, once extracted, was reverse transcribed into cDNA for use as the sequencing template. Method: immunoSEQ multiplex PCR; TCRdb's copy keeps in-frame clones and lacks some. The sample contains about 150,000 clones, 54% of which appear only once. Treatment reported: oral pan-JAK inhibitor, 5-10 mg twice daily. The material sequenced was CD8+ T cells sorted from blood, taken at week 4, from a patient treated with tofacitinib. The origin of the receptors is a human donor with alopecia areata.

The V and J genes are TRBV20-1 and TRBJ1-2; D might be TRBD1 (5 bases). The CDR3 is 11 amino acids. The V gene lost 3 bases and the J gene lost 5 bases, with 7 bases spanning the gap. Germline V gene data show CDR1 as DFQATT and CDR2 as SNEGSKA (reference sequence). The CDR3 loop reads CSAREGYGYTF. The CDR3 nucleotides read TGCAGTGCTAGGGAGGGGTATGGCTACACCTTC.

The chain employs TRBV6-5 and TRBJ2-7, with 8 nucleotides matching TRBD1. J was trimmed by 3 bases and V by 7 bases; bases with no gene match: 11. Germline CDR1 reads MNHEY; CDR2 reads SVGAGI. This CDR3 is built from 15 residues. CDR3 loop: CASTHRLDRVYEQYF. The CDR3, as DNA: TGTGCCAGCACCCACCGCTTGGACAGGGTCTACGAGCAGTACTTC.

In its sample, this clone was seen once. The CDR3 region has the DNA TGTGCCAGCAGCCAAGATCCTGCGGGGGAGCCGGAGACCCAGTACTTC. Translation: CASSQDPAGEPETQYF. This rearrangement joins TRBV4-2 to TRBJ2-5; 7 bases fit TRBD2. In germline, CDR1 is LGHNA, CDR2 YNFKEQ. The V and J ends lost 0 bases and 5 bases, in that order; junction bases with no gene match: 9. The CDR3 extends over 16 amino acids.

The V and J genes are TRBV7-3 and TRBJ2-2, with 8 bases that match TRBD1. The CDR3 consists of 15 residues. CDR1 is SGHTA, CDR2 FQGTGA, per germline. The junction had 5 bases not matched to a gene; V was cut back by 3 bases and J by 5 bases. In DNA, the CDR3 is TGTGCCAGCAGCTTCCGACAGGGGAAGACCGGGGAGCTGTTTTTT. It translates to CASSFRQGKTGELFF.

The CDR3 region has the DNA TGTGCCAGCAGCCTACTCCGGGACGGCTACGAGCAGTACTTC. Translated: CASSLLRDGYEQYF. The chain is built from TRBV7-9 and TRBJ2-7; D is tentatively TRBD1 or TRBD2 (5 bases each). Per germline, CDR1 SEHNR and CDR2 FQNEAQ (reference sequence). Trimming took 5 bases from V and 3 from J, leaving 14 bases between them. The CDR3 runs 14 residues.

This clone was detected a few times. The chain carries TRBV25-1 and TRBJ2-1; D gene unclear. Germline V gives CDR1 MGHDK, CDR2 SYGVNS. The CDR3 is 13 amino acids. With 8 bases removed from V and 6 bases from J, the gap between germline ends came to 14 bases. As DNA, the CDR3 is TGTGCCAGCGGGTACTCCGGCACCAATGAGCAGTTCTTC. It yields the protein CASGYSGTNEQFF.

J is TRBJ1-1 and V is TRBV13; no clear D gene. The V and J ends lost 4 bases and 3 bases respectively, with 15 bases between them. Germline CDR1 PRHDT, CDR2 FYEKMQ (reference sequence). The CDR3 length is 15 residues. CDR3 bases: TGTGCCAGCAGCTCGATGGGAAGCCTCTACACTGAAGCTTTCTTT. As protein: CASSSMGSLYTEAFF.

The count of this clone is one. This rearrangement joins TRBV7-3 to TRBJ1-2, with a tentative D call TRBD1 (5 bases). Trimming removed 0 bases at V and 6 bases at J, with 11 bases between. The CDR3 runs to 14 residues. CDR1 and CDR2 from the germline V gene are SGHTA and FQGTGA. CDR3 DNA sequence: TGTGCCAGCAGCTTAACGGGAGGAGGGGATGGCTACACCTTC. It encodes CASSLTGGGDGYTF.

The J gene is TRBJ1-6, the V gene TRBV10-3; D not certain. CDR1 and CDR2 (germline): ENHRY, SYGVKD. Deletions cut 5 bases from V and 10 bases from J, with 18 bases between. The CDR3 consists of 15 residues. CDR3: CAISSSTDMGSPLHF. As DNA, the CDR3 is TGTGCCATCAGTTCCTCGACGGATATGGGGTCACCCCTCCACTTT.

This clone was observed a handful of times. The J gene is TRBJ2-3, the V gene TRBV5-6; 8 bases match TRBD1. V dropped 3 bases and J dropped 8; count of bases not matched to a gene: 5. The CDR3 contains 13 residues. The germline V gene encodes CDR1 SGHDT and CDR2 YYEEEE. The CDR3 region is CASSSGTGGTQYF. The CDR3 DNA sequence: TGTGCCAGCAGCTCAGGGACAGGCGGTACGCAGTATTTT. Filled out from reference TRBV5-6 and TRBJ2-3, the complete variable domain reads DAGVTQSPTHLIKTRGQQVTLRCSPKSGHDTVSWYQQALGQGPQFIFQYYEEEERQRGNFPDRFSGHQFPNYSSELNVNALLLGDSALYLCASSSGTGGTQYFGPGTRLTVL.

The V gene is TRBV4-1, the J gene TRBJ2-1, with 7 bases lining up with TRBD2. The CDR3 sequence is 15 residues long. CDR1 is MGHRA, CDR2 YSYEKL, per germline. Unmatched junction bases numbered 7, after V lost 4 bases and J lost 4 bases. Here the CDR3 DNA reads TGCGCCAGCAGCCCCAGCGGGGTCGAGTACAATGAGCAGTTCTTC. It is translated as CASSPSGVEYNEQFF.

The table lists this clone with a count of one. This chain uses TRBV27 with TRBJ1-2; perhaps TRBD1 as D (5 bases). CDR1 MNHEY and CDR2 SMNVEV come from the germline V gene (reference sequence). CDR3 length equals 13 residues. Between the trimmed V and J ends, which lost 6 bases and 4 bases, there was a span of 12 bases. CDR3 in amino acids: CASSLGDPYGYTF. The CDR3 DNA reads TGTGCCAGCAGCTTAGGGGATCCCTATGGCTACACCTTC.

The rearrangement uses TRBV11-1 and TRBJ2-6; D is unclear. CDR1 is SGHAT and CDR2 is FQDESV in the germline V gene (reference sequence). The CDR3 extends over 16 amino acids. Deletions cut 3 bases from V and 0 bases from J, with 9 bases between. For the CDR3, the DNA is TGTGCCAGCAGCTTCGATATTCCCTCTGGGGCCAACGTCCTGACTTTC. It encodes CASSFDIPSGANVLTF.

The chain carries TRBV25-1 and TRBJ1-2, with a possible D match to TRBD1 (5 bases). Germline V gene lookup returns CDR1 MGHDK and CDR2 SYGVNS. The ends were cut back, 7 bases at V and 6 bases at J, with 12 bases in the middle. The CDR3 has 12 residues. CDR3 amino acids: CASIGQGDGYTF. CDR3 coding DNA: TGTGCCAGCATAGGGCAGGGTGATGGCTACACCTTC.

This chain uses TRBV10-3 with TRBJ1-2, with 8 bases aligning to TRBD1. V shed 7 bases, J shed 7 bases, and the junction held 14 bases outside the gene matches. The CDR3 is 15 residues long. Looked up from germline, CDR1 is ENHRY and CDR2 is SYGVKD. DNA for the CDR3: TGTGCCATCACCCAAATGACAGGGGACAGCGGTGGCTACACCTTC. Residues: CAITQMTGDSGGYTF.

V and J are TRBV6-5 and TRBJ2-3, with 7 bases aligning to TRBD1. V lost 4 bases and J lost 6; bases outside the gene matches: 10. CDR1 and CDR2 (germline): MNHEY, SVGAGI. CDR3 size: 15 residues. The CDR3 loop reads CASSLPGQGVDTQYF. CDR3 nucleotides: TGTGCCAGCAGTTTACCAGGTCAGGGGGTTGATACGCAGTATTTT.

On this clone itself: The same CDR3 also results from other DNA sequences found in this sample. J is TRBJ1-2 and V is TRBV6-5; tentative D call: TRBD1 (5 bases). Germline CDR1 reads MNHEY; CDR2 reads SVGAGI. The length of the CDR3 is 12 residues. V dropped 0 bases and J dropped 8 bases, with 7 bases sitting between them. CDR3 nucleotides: TGTGCCAGCAGTTACTCCGGGGACGGCTACACCTTC. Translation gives CASSYSGDGYTF.

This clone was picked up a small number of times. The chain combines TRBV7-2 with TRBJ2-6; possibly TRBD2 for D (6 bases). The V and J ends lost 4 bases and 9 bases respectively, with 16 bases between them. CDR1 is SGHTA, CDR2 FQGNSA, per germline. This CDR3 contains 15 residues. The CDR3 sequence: CASSSPGTSNNVLTF. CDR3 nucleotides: TGTGCCAGCAGCTCCCCCGGGACTTCTAACAACGTCCTGACTTTC. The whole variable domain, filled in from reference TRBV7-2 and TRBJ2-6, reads GAGVSQSPSNKVTEKGKDVELRCDPISGHTALYWYRQSLGQGLEFLIYFQGNSAPDKSGLPSDRFSAERTGGSVSTLTIQRTQQEDSAVYLCASSSPGTSNNVLTFGAGSRLTVL.

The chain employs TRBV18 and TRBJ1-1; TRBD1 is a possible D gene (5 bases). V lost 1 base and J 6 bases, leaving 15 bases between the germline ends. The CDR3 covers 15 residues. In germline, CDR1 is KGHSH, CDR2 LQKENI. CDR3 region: CASSPRGRIGPEAFF. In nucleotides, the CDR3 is TGTGCCAGCTCACCACGGGGCAGGATCGGGCCTGAAGCTTTCTTT.

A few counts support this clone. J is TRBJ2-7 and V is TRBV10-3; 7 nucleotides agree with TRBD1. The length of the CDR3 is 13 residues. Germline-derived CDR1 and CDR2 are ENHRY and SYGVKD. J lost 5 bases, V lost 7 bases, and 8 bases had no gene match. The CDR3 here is CAINRQGEDEQYF. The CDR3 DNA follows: TGTGCCATCAATCGACAGGGAGAGGACGAGCAGTACTTC.

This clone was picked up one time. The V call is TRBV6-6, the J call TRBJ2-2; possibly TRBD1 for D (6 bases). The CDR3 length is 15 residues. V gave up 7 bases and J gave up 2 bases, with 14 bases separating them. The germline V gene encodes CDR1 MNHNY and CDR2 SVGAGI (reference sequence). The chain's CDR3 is CASTIEQGNTGELFF. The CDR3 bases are TGTGCCAGCACTATAGAACAGGGCAACACCGGGGAGCTGTTTTTT.

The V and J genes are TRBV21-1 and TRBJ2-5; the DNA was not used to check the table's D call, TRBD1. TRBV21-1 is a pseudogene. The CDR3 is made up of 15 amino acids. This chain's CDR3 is CASSKGQGAAETQYF. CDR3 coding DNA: TGTGCCAGCAGCAAAGGGCAGGGGGCGGCGGAGACCCAGTACTTC.

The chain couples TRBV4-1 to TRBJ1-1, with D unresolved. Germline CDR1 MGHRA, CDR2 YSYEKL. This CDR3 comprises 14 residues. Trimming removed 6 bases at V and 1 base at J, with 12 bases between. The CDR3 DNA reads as TGCGCCAGCAGTCTTGTACGGGGGAACACTGAAGCTTTCTTT. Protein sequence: CASSLVRGNTEAFF.

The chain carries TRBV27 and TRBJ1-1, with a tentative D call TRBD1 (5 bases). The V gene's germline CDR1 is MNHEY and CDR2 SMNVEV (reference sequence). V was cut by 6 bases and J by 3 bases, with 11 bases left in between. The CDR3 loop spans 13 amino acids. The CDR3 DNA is TGTGCCAGCAGGGGGCAGGGCGACACTGAAGCTTTCTTT. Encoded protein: CASRGQGDTEAFF.

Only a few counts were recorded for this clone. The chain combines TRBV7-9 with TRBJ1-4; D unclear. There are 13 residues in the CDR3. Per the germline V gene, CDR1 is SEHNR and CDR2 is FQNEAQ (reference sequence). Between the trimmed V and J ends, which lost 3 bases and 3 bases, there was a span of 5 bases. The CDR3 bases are TGTGCCAGCAGCTTGCGGCCTAATGAAAAACTGTTTTTT. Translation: CASSLRPNEKLFF.

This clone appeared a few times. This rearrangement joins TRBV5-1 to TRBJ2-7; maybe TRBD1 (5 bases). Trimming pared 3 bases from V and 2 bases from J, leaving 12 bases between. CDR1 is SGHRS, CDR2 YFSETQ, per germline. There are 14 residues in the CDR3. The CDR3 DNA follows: TGCGCCAGCAGCTACACAGGTGGAACCTACGAGCAGTACTTC. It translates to CASSYTGGTYEQYF.

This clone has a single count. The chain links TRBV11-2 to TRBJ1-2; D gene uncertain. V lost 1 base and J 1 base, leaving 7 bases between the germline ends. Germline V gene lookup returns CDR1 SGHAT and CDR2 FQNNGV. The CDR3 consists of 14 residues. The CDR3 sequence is CASSLGLDNYGYTF. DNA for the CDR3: TGTGCCAGCAGCTTAGGCCTCGATAACTATGGCTACACCTTC.

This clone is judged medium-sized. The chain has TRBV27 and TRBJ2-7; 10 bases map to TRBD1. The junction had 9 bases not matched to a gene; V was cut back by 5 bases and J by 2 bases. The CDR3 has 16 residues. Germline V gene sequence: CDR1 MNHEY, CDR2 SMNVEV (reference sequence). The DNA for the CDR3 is TGTGCCAGCAGTGGAATACGGACAGGGGGGACCTACGAGCAGTACTTC. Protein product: CASSGIRTGGTYEQYF.

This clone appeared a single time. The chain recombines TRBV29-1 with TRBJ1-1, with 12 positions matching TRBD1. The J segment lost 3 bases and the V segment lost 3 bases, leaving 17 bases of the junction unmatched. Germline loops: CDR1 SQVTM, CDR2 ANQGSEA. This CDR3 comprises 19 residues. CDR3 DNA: TGCAGCGTTGAGAGTAAACCGTGGGGACAGGGGGCGAGGCACACTGAAGCTTTCTTT. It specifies CSVESKPWGQGARHTEAFF.

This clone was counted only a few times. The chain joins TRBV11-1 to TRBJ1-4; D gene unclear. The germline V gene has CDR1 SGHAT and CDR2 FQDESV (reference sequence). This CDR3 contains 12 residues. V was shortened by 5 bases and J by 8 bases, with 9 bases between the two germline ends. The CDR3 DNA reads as TGTGCCAGCAGCCTAACCAACGAAAAACTGTTTTTT. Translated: CASSLTNEKLFF.

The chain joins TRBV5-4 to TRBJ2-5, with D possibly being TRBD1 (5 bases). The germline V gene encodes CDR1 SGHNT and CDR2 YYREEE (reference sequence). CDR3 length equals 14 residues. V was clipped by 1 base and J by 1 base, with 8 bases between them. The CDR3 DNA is TGTGCCAGCAGCTTGCCGACAGCCCAAGAGACCCAGTACTTC. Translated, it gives CASSLPTAQETQYF.